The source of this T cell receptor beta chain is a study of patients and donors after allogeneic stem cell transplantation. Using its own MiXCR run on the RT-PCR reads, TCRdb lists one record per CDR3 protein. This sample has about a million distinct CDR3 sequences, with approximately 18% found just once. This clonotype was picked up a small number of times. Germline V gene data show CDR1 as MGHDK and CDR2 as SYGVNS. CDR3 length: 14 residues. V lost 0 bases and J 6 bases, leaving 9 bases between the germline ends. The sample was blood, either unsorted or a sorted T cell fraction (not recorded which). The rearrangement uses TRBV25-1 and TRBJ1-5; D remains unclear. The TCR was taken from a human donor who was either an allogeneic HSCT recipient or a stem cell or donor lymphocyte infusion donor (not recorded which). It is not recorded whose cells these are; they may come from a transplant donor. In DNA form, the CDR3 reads TGTGCCAGCAGTGAATATAATTCCGGTCAGCCCCAGCATTTT. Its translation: CASSEYNSGQPQHF.